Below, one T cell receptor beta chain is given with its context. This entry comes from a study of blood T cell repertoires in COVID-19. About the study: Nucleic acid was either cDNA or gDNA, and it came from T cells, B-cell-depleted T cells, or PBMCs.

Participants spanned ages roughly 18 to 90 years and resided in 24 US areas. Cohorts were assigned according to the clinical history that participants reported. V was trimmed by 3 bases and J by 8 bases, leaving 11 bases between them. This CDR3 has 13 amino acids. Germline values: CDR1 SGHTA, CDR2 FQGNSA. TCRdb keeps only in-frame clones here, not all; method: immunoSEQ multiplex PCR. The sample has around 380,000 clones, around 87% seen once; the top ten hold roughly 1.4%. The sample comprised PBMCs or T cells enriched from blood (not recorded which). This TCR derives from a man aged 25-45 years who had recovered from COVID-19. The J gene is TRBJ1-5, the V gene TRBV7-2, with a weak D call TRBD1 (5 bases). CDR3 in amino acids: CASSFGTREPQHF. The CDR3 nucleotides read TGTGCCAGCAGCTTTGGCACCAGGGAGCCCCAGCATTTT. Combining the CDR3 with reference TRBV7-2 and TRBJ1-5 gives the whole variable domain GAGVSQSPSNKVTEKGKDVELRCDPISGHTALYWYRQSLGQGLEFLIYFQGNSAPDKSGLPSDRFSAERTGGSVSTLTIQRTQQEDSAVYLCASSFGTREPQHFGDGTRLSIL.